The T cell receptor (beta chain) under discussion was sequenced for a study of patients and donors after allogeneic stem cell transplantation. There are 14 residues in the CDR3. V shed 2 bases and J 4 bases; nucleotides not matched to a gene: 4. Germline-derived CDR1 and CDR2 are MNHEY and SVGEGT. TCRdb passed the RT-PCR reads through MiXCR, listing each CDR3 protein once. The sample yields about 230,000 distinct CDR3 sequences, 13% to 15% seen once. Only a few counts were recorded for this clonotype. J is TRBJ1-2 and V is TRBV6-2 or TRBV6-3; 7 bases are shared with TRBD1. Sequencing was carried out using blood, either unsorted or a sorted T cell fraction (not recorded which). The sequence was collected from a human donor who was either an allogeneic HSCT recipient or a stem cell or donor lymphocyte infusion donor (not recorded which). It is not recorded whose cells these are; they may come from a transplant donor. This CDR3 reads CASSYEGGIYGYTF. CDR3 coding DNA: TGTGCCAGCAGTTACGAAGGGGGCATCTATGGCTACACCTTC.